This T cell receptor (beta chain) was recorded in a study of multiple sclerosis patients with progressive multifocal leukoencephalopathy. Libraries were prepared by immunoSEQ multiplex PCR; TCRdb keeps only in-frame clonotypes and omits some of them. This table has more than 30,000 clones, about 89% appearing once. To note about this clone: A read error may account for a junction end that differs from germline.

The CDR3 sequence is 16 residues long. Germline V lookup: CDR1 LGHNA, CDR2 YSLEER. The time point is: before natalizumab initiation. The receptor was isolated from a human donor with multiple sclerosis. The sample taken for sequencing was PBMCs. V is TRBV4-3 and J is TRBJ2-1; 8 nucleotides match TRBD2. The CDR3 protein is CANSQDPSGSLNEQFF. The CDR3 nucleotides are TGCGCCAACAGCCAAGATCCCAGCGGGAGTTTGAATGAGCAGTTCTTC.